Following are 27 T cell receptor beta chains from one sample sequenced in a study of CD8+CD57+ T cells in acquired aplastic anemia. Previously, flow cytometry had revealed CD8+CD57+ cell expansion in the patients chosen for sequencing. Genomic DNA, the template, was used for profiling of the TCR beta VDJ and CDR3. TCRdb re-called the reads through MiXCR, storing one row per CDR3 protein. The sample carries about 160,000 distinct CDR3 sequences, 40% to 50% recorded once. Sequencing was done on a sample of sorted CD4+, CD8+, or CD8+CD57+ T cells (not recorded which) from PBMCs. The receptor set was obtained from a human donor with aplastic anemia.

The table lists this clonotype with many counts. The chain joins TRBV29-1 to TRBJ2-1, with D possibly TRBD1 on 6 matching bases. Between the trimmed V and J ends, which lost 4 bases and 6 bases, there was a span of 16 bases. The CDR3 is 14 amino acids. CDR1 is SQVTM, CDR2 ANQGSEA, per germline. Written as DNA, the CDR3 is TGCAGCGTTGGTGACAGGTTATCTATCAATGAGCAGTTCTTC. This gives the protein CSVGDRLSINEQFF.

This rearrangement joins TRBV29-1 to TRBJ2-5; TRBD2 aligns across 15 bases. J gave up 2 bases and V 6 bases, and 7 bases lay outside the gene matches. The CDR3 runs to 16 residues. Germline-derived CDR1 and CDR2 are SQVTM and ANQGSEA. CDR3 residues: CSVGGLAGGIQETQYF. The CDR3 DNA follows: TGCAGCGTAGGCGGACTAGCGGGAGGGATACAAGAGACCCAGTACTTC.

The V call is TRBV7-9, the J call TRBJ2-7; possible D gene TRBD2, 5 bases. Germline V gives CDR1 SEHNR, CDR2 FQNEAQ (reference sequence). The CDR3 totals 13 residues. V was pared by 3 bases and J by 2 bases, with 8 bases between. The CDR3 here is CASSFPGTYEQYF. The CDR3 region has the DNA TGTGCCAGCAGCTTTCCGGGAACCTACGAGCAGTACTTC.

The rearrangement joins TRBV24-1 to TRBJ2-3; D is possibly TRBD1 or TRBD2 (5 bases each). Germline CDR1 KGHDR, CDR2 SFDVKD. There are 17 residues in the CDR3. V lost 2 bases to trimming and J lost 2 bases, with 16 bases between them. The CDR3 DNA is TGTGCCACCAGTGATTCGGTTGGGGGAGCACACACAGATACGCAGTATTTT. Translating gives CATSDSVGGAHTDTQYF.

In its sample, this clonotype was seen many times. This rearrangement joins TRBV2 to TRBJ2-3; D may correspond to TRBD1 or TRBD2 (5 bases each). The V end lost 8 bases, the J end lost 4 bases, and 16 bases lay between the germline ends. Germline V gene lookup returns CDR1 SNHLY and CDR2 FYNNEI. This CDR3 has 14 amino acids. This CDR3 is CASLRDRGADTQYF. The CDR3 DNA reads TGTGCCAGCCTTCGGGACCGCGGAGCAGATACGCAGTATTTT.

This chain joins TRBV15 and TRBJ1-6; 9 positions match TRBD1. Germline assignment: CDR1 LNHNV and CDR2 YYDKDF (reference sequence). The CDR3 sequence is 15 residues long. Trimming cost V 9 bases and J 6 bases; bases outside gene matches: 9. CDR3 region: CATEKTGGGNSPLHF. DNA for the CDR3: TGTGCCACAGAAAAGACAGGGGGAGGTAATTCACCCCTCCACTTT.

This clonotype was observed a handful of times. This sequence joins TRBV12-5 and TRBJ2-7; 7 positions match TRBD2. CDR1 and CDR2 (germline): LGHNT, FRNRAP. V trimming: 0 bases; J trimming: 4 bases; junction bases outside the gene matches: 21. This CDR3 contains 20 residues. The CDR3 reads CASGLVRWRESSPSGYEQYF. The CDR3 nucleotides are TGTGCTAGTGGTTTGGTACGATGGCGGGAGTCGTCGCCTAGTGGATACGAGCAGTACTTC.

The CDR3 spells CASSRGQKETQYF. Here the CDR3 DNA reads TGTGCCAGCAGTCGGGGACAGAAAGAGACCCAGTACTTC. The chain links TRBV7-2 to TRBJ2-5; 7 nucleotides match TRBD1. The CDR3 covers 13 residues. With V trimmed by 6 bases and J by 3 bases, 4 bases remained unmatched. Germline CDR1 and CDR2: SGHTA and FQGNSA.

This chain joins TRBV6-2 or TRBV6-3 and TRBJ1-4, with D uncertain. The CDR3 consists of 19 residues. With 3 bases removed from V and 8 bases from J, the gap between germline ends came to 28 bases. In germline, CDR1 is MNHEY, CDR2 SVGEGT. The CDR3 sequence is CASSYISATRAGVDEKLFF. The CDR3 bases are TGTGCCAGCAGTTATATCTCGGCGACTAGGGCCGGAGTGGACGAAAAACTGTTTTTT.

V is TRBV10-3 and J is TRBJ1-5, with a possible D match to TRBD1 (5 bases). Germline V gene lookup returns CDR1 ENHRY and CDR2 SYGVKD. This CDR3 region has 13 residues. V was trimmed by 4 bases and J by 5 bases, leaving 9 bases between them. The CDR3 sequence is CAISGTGDQPQHF. The CDR3 DNA reads as TGTGCCATCAGTGGGACGGGGGATCAGCCCCAGCATTTT.

On this clonotype: This sequence may be a read error, since a much larger clone differs from it by one base. The missing conserved phenylalanine or tryptophan at the end of this CDR3 makes a read error likely. This CDR3 reads CASSRTGVRHEQYL. Here the CDR3 DNA reads TGTGCCAGCAGCCGGACAGGGGTTAGGCACGAGCAGTACCTC. This chain links TRBV3-1 with TRBJ2-7; 9 nucleotides match TRBD1. The junction had 6 bases not matched to a gene; V was cut back by 4 bases and J by 5 bases. The CDR3 has 14 amino acids. The germline gives CDR1 LGHDT, CDR2 YNNKEL (reference sequence).

The chain is built from TRBV2 and TRBJ2-2, with a tentative D call TRBD1 (6 bases). V dropped 6 bases and J dropped 11 bases, with 13 bases sitting between them. The CDR3 is 12 residues long. The V gene's germline CDR1 is SNHLY and CDR2 FYNNEI. The CDR3 nucleotides read TGTGCCAGCAGCGCATACAGGGAAGAGCTGTTTTTT. Translated: CASSAYREELFF.

This clonotype appeared once. V usage is TRBV2 and J usage is TRBJ2-2, with TRBD1 matching 7 bases. The trim removed 5 bases at V and 4 bases at J, leaving 7 bases unmatched. Germline V gene lookup returns CDR1 SNHLY and CDR2 FYNNEI. This CDR3 region has 15 residues. In DNA, the CDR3 is TGTGCCAGCAGTTCGACAGGGACGAGCACCGGGGAGCTGTTTTTT. Translated, it gives CASSSTGTSTGELFF.

This clonotype has ten or more counts. V is TRBV20-1 and J is TRBJ2-7, with D tentatively TRBD1 or TRBD2 (5 bases each). There are 12 residues in the CDR3. Germline CDR1 DFQATT, CDR2 SNEGSKA (reference sequence). Trimming removed 0 bases at V and 8 bases at J, with 11 bases between. The CDR3 DNA is TGCAGTGCTAGAGAGTGGGACGCAAAGCAGTACTTC. Translated, it gives CSAREWDAKQYF.

With regard to this clonotype: This may arise from a read error, as a much more abundant clone is one base away. The chain joins TRBV11-3 to TRBJ2-4, with TRBD2 identical over 8 bases. This CDR3 spans 14 amino acids. Germline CDR1 and CDR2: SGHNT and YENEEA. The CDR3 DNA is TGTGCCAGCAGCCCCGGGGGGGCCAAAAACATTCAGGACTTC. As protein: CASSPGGAKNIQDF.

Here the CDR3 reads CSARGSGTAYGYTF. The CDR3 nucleotides are TGCAGTGCTAGAGGGTCCGGGACGGCCTATGGCTACACCTTC. The chain joins TRBV20-1 to TRBJ1-2; D perhaps matches TRBD1 (5 bases). Germline V gives CDR1 DFQATT, CDR2 SNEGSKA (reference sequence). Trimming removed 1 base at V and 4 bases at J, with 13 bases between. The CDR3 extends over 14 amino acids.

Worth noting for this clonotype: This may be a read error, as it is one base from a much larger clone. The rearrangement uses TRBV11-3 and TRBJ2-5; perhaps TRBD1 as D (5 bases). Germline V gene sequence: CDR1 SGHNT, CDR2 YENEEA. The V and J ends lost 3 bases and 4 bases respectively, with 9 bases between them. The CDR3 sequence is 13 residues long. The CDR3 here is CASSFDRRETQYF. The CDR3 DNA is TGTGCCAGCAGCTTTGACAGACGAGAGACCCAGTACTTC. Using reference TRBV11-3 and TRBJ2-5 for the parts outside the CDR3, the full variable domain is EAGVVQSPRYKIIEKKQPVAFWCNPISGHNTLYWYLQNLGQGPELLIRYENEEAVDDSQLPKDRFSAERLKGVDSTLKIQPAELGDSAVYLCASSFDRRETQYFGPGTRLLVL.

V gene TRBV5-5 combines with J gene TRBJ1-5; D may be TRBD1 (6 bases). The germline gives CDR1 SGHKS, CDR2 YYEKEE (reference sequence). V was cut by 1 base and J by 0 bases, with 8 bases left in between. CDR3 length: 15 amino acids. The CDR3 is CASSLRGTSNQPQHF. In nucleotides, the CDR3 is TGTGCCAGCAGCTTGAGGGGGACTAGCAATCAGCCCCAGCATTTT.

The CDR3 coding sequence is TGTGCCAGCAGTCCGATGGGTATCCTGGCTGAAGCTTTCTTT. It encodes CASSPMGILAEAFF. V usage is TRBV25-1 and J usage is TRBJ1-1; no firm D call. V was clipped by 5 bases and J by 6 bases, with 16 bases between them. CDR3 length equals 14 residues. Germline V gene sequence: CDR1 MGHDK, CDR2 SYGVNS.

The genes are TRBV7-6 and TRBJ2-7; 8 bases agree with TRBD1. Trimming took 4 bases from V and 4 from J; bases not matched to a gene: 9. Looked up from germline, CDR1 is SGHVS and CDR2 is FNYEAQ. This CDR3 contains 15 residues. CDR3 residues: CASSYQPGTGYEQYF. CDR3 in DNA: TGTGCCAGCAGCTACCAACCCGGGACAGGTTACGAGCAGTACTTC.

This chain connects TRBV12-3 or TRBV12-4 to TRBJ1-4; unclear D gene. The length of the CDR3 is 16 residues. V lost 5 bases and J lost 7, with 20 bases in between. CDR3 nucleotides: TGTGCCAGCAGTACCGAATTCTCCAGGCGAGGTGAAAAACTGTTTTTT. Amino acid sequence: CASSTEFSRRGEKLFF.

For this clonotype: The CDR3 does not end in the conserved phenylalanine or tryptophan, so this is likely a read error. The chain employs TRBV4-2 and TRBJ2-3; D is unclear. V lost 0 bases and J lost 0, with 7 bases in between. Germline CDR1 and CDR2: LGHNA and YNFKEQ. CDR3 length: 15 amino acids. The CDR3 region is CASSQEGSSTDTQYY. DNA of the CDR3: TGTGCCAGCAGCCAAGAAGGGTCCAGCACAGATACGCAGTATTAT.

The chain links TRBV6-1 to TRBJ2-7; a possible D gene is TRBD2 (7 bases). The length of the CDR3 is 15 residues. Trimming stripped 6 bases from V and 0 bases from J, with 15 bases between. Germline CDR1 and CDR2: MNHNS and SASEGT. CDR3 coding DNA: TGTGCCAGCAGCGAGGGGGGGGATAGCTCCTACGAGCAGTACTTC. Amino acid sequence: CASSEGGDSSYEQYF.

This clonotype was observed at least ten times. The chain recombines TRBV12-3 or TRBV12-4 with TRBJ1-1; D unclear. The germline V and J ends were trimmed by 3 bases and 3 bases, with 11 bases remaining between them. The CDR3 totals 14 residues. The CDR3 reads CASSFERVDTEAFF. The CDR3 region has the DNA TGTGCCAGCAGTTTTGAAAGGGTGGACACTGAAGCTTTCTTT.

This clonotype has ten or more counts. The V gene is TRBV6-5, the J gene TRBJ1-1, with D possibly TRBD1 on 5 matching bases. Germline V gene sequence: CDR1 MNHEY, CDR2 SVGAGI. This CDR3 has 13 amino acids. V lost 2 bases to trimming and J lost 5 bases, with 9 bases between them. The CDR3 loop is CASSYRGGTEAFF. As DNA, the CDR3 is TGTGCCAGCAGTTACAGGGGCGGGACTGAAGCTTTCTTT.

The rearrangement uses TRBV29-1 and TRBJ2-1, with D uncertain. Trimming took 3 bases from V and 10 from J, leaving 16 bases between them. The CDR3 loop spans 13 amino acids. Looked up from germline, CDR1 is SQVTM and CDR2 is ANQGSEA. CDR3 nucleotides: TGCAGCGTTGAGTCCGAGGAACGCCTAGAGCAGTTCTTC. Translation: CSVESEERLEQFF.

In its sample, this clonotype was seen many times. CDR3 sequence reads: CASRNPQGGNTEAFF. The CDR3 DNA sequence: TGTGCCAGCAGGAACCCACAGGGGGGCAACACTGAAGCTTTCTTT. The chain joins TRBV6-1 to TRBJ1-1; 8 nucleotides agree with TRBD1. V dropped 6 bases and J dropped 2; count of bases not matched to a gene: 8. This CDR3 spans 15 amino acids. The V gene's germline CDR1 is MNHNS and CDR2 SASEGT.